This T cell receptor (beta chain) derives from a study of T cells after yellow fever vaccination. General study results and limits: Faster peaking, at day 5 versus 15, marked a secondary response that was weaker.

There are 14 residues in the CDR3. Germline lookup yields CDR1 KGHSH and CDR2 LQKENI. Trimming took 4 bases from V and 10 from J, leaving 19 bases between them. The authors made TCR cDNA by 5'RACE template switching, adding a universal primer site and UMIs. TCRdb re-called the 5' RACE reads with MiXCR, one entry per CDR3 protein. The profile shows about 360,000 distinct CDR3 sequences, 6.2% of them singletons. Remarks on this clonotype: No antigen is known for it.

This chain links TRBV18 with TRBJ1-1; TRBD1 might be the D (6 bases). Sequences were derived from PBMCs, sampled 5 days after the yellow fever booster vaccination. This sequence originates from a man aged 30 to 45 who received the YFV17D yellow fever vaccine. The CDR3 nucleotides are TGTGCCAGCTCACTCCCTGGGGGCCAAGTCGCAGCTTTCTTT. It codes for CASSLPGGQVAAFF.